This TCR beta chain was captured in a study of beta chain features in type 1 diabetes. Points on this clone: Its specificity is unknown.

V was pared by 5 bases and J by 2 bases, with 7 bases of the junction left unmatched. This CDR3 is 15 amino acids long. Germline CDR1 reads SGHNT; CDR2 reads YENEEA. Broader study findings: Moderately but significantly shorter TCRB CDR3s were found in Type 1 diabetes patients in all four CD4+ subsets. Type 1 diabetes patients had VDJ junctions that carried fewer insertions and more deletions.

Every bit of the isolated RNA underwent reverse transcription, so sequencing read expressed TCRB transcripts. Produced via immunoSEQ multiplex PCR; TCRdb's table is partial and in-frame only. The table has hundreds of thousands of clones, around 15% seen once. The source is a man aged 18 to 29 with type 1 diabetes. This sequence joins TRBV11-3 and TRBJ2-5; 8 nucleotides match TRBD2. The sample was naive CD4+ T cells from blood. The CDR3 DNA follows: TGTGCCAGCAGCCCTGGGGCGGGGGGACAAGAGACCCAGTACTTC. Encoded protein: CASSPGAGGQETQYF. Together with reference TRBV11-3 and TRBJ2-5, the CDR3 gives the full variable domain: EAGVVQSPRYKIIEKKQPVAFWCNPISGHNTLYWYLQNLGQGPELLIRYENEEAVDDSQLPKDRFSAERLKGVDSTLKIQPAELGDSAVYLCASSPGAGGQETQYFGPGTRLLVL.